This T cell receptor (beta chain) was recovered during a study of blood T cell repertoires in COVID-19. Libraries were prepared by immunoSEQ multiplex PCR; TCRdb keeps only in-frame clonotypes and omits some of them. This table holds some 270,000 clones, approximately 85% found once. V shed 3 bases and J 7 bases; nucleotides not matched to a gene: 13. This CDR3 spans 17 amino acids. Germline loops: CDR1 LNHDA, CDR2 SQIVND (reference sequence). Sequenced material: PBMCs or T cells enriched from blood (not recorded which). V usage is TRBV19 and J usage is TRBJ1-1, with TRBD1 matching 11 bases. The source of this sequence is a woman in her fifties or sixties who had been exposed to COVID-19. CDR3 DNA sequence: TGTGCCAGTAGTATGCGGACAGGGGGCGCTCGGGGTAGTGAAGCTTTCTTT. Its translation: CASSMRTGGARGSEAFF.